The entry that follows covers one T cell receptor beta chain sequence. The antigen remains undetermined. The CDR3 runs 12 residues. The V gene's germline CDR1 is SGHTA and CDR2 FQGTGA. Losses at the gene ends were 4 bases for V and 10 bases for J; bases not matched to a gene: 3. The data originate from a study of cytomegalovirus exposure and HLA in healthy donors. Study outcomes and limitations: An observed cluster of highly shared sequence variants was recorded as a likely sequencing artifact. According to the study, roughly 180 TCR beta chains were cytomegalovirus-associated.

The primer mix had 60 Vbeta and 13 Jbeta primers. Method: immunoSEQ multiplex PCR; TCRdb's copy keeps in-frame clones and lacks some. Of 60,000 to 95,000 clones listed, more than 65% were seen once; the top ten hold 18%. The receptor's source is a man aged 70 or older in good health and CMV-seropositive. Sequences were obtained from PBMCs. The chain carries TRBV7-3 and TRBJ2-1, with 8 bases matching TRBD1. CDR3 coding DNA: TGTGCCAGCAGCTCGGACAGGGCAGAGCAGTTCTTC. Protein: CASSSDRAEQFF.